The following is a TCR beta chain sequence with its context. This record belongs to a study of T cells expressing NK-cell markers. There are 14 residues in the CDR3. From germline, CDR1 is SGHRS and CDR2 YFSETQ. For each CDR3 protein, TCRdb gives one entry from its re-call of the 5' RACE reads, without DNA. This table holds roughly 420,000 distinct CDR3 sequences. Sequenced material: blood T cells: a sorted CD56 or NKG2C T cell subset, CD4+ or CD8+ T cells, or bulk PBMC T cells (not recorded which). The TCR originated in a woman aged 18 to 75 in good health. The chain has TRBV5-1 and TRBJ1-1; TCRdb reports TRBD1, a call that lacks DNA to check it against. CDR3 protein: CASSFGGQNTEAFF.